The 11 T cell receptor beta chains presented below share a single source sample, sequenced in a study of cytomegalovirus exposure and HLA in healthy donors. TCRdb keeps only in-frame clones here, not all; method: immunoSEQ multiplex PCR. The sample consists of some 160,000 clones, 85% to 90% of them appearing once. The source material was PBMCs. These receptors were collected from a young man in good health and CMV-seronegative.

V gene TRBV25-1 combines with J gene TRBJ2-1; D may be TRBD2 (6 bases). Germline CDR1 reads MGHDK; CDR2 reads SYGVNS. CDR3 length: 12 amino acids. V lost 3 bases and J lost 9, with 9 bases in between. CDR3 sequence reads: CASSEEGFEQFF. The CDR3 coding sequence is TGTGCCAGCAGTGAGGAGGGGTTTGAGCAGTTCTTC.

The chain joins TRBV25-1 to TRBJ1-1; D is perhaps TRBD1 (5 bases). The CDR3 has 18 amino acids. Germline V gives CDR1 MGHDK, CDR2 SYGVNS. The germline V and J ends were trimmed by 4 bases and 2 bases, with 23 bases remaining between them. The CDR3 nucleotides are TGTGCCAGCAGTGCTAGGACCAAGGGGTTTTGGGGAAACACTGAAGCTTTCTTT. It specifies CASSARTKGFWGNTEAFF.

This clone was counted a single time. The J gene is TRBJ2-2, the V gene TRBV27; D possibly corresponds to TRBD1 (5 bases). The CDR3 extends over 16 amino acids. Germline CDR1 MNHEY, CDR2 SMNVEV (reference sequence). V lost 0 bases and J 5 bases, leaving 13 bases between the germline ends. CDR3 DNA: TGTGCCAGCAGTTTATCCGGACAAGTATTAACCGGGGAGCTGTTTTTT. Encoded protein: CASSLSGQVLTGELFF.

The chain carries TRBV29-1 and TRBJ2-7; 9 nucleotides match TRBD1. This CDR3 has 16 residues. J lost 7 bases, V lost 0 bases, and 13 bases had no gene match. Germline CDR1 is SQVTM and CDR2 is ANQGSEA. The CDR3 sequence is CSVEDSFSGTGREQYF. Here the CDR3 DNA reads TGCAGCGTTGAAGATTCCTTCTCCGGGACAGGGAGAGAGCAGTACTTC.

This clone was found a few times. V and J are TRBV7-9 and TRBJ1-2; maybe TRBD1 (5 bases). CDR3 size: 12 residues. Per germline, CDR1 SEHNR and CDR2 FQNEAQ (reference sequence). V dropped 2 bases and J dropped 7 bases, with 8 bases sitting between them. The CDR3 spells CASSLTQGGYTF. CDR3 in DNA: TGTGCCAGCAGCTTAACTCAGGGTGGCTACACCTTC.

The chain uses TRBV4-2 and TRBJ2-2; the match to TRBD1 covers 7 bases. CDR1 LGHNA and CDR2 YNFKEQ come from the germline V gene. The length of the CDR3 is 16 residues. V trimming: 1 base; J trimming: 1 base; junction bases outside the gene matches: 3. For the CDR3, the DNA is TGTGCCAGCAGCCAAGCGTCAGGGGGGAACACCGGGGAGCTGTTTTTT. Protein product: CASSQASGGNTGELFF.

The chain carries TRBV5-4 and TRBJ1-5; D not certain. V lost 0 bases to trimming and J lost 6 bases, with 7 bases between them. There are 13 residues in the CDR3. Germline V gene lookup returns CDR1 SGHNT and CDR2 YYREEE (reference sequence). The DNA of the CDR3 is TGTGCCAGCAGCTTGGGAGGTAGTCAGCCCCAGCATTTT. It codes for CASSLGGSQPQHF.

On this clone itself: One junction end does not reproduce the germline sequence, and a read error may be involved. This rearrangement joins TRBV7-7 to TRBJ2-3; 10 nucleotides align to TRBD2. CDR3 length: 15 residues. Germline loops: CDR1 SSHAT, CDR2 FNYEAQ (reference sequence). The CDR3 reads CASSLGLADTDTQYF. The CDR3 DNA reads TGTGCTAGCAGCTTAGGACTAGCGGACACAGATACGCAGTATTTT. The complete variable domain, with remaining parts taken from reference TRBV7-7 and TRBJ2-3, reads GAGVSQSPRYKVTKRGQDVTLRCDPISSHATLYWYQQALGQGPEFLTYFNYEAQPDKSGLPSDRFSAERPEGSISTLTIQRTEQRDSAMYRCASSLGLADTDTQYFGPGTRLTVL.

The J gene is TRBJ2-2, the V gene TRBV28; D is uncertain. CDR3 size: 14 residues. Germline CDR1 is MDHEN and CDR2 is SYDVKM. Between the trimmed V and J ends, which lost 2 bases and 1 base, there was a span of 5 bases. Written as DNA, the CDR3 is TGTGCCAGCAGTTTAGGGCAGAACACCGGGGAGCTGTTTTTT. It yields the protein CASSLGQNTGELFF.

The CDR3 reads CASSYGRGGNQPQHF. CDR3 bases: TGTGCCAGCAGTTACGGTAGGGGCGGCAATCAGCCCCAGCATTTT. The chain uses TRBV6-5 and TRBJ1-5; possible D gene TRBD1, 5 bases. Germline CDR1 is MNHEY and CDR2 is SVGAGI. The germline V and J ends were trimmed by 2 bases and 2 bases, with 10 bases remaining between them. There are 15 residues in the CDR3.

The chain has TRBV10-2 and TRBJ2-3, with 7 bases matching TRBD2. V gave up 2 bases and J gave up 2 bases; unmatched junction bases: 4. Germline loops: CDR1 WSHSY, CDR2 SAAADI. The CDR3 contains 15 residues. CDR3 DNA: TGCGCCAGCAGTGAGACTAGCGAACCCACAGATACGCAGTATTTT. It codes for CASSETSEPTDTQYF.